Shown below are 26 T cell receptor beta chains from a single sample sequenced in a study of blood T cell repertoires in COVID-19 (TCRdb year 2020). Libraries were prepared through the immunoSEQ multiplex PCR assay. TCRdb re-hosts the immuneACCESS table, in-frame sequences only. Its copies lack some clones; in the studies checked, an unresolved V gene accounts for under half of them, and the cause for the rest is not known. For this sample the table gives about 240,000 clones, of which about four fifths were detected only once. The ten top clones hold roughly 8% of the sample. Sample: peripheral blood. Receptor source: a woman older than 75 with COVID-19, enrolled during active disease.

The chain recombines TRBV24-1 with TRBJ2-5, with 8 bases identical to TRBD1. The CDR3 has 15 amino acids. Germline V gives CDR1 KGHDR, CDR2 SFDVKD. Trimming removed 4 bases from V and 2 bases from J; junction bases left unmatched: 5. DNA for the CDR3: TGTGCCACCAGTGAGCCCCGACAGGGGCAAGAGACCCAGTACTTC. Protein: CATSEPRQGQETQYF.

This clone was detected a few times. The V and J genes are TRBV5-1 and TRBJ1-1, with D possibly matching TRBD1 (5 bases). V shed 2 bases and J shed 3 bases, with 8 bases lying between them. Germline loops: CDR1 SGHRS, CDR2 YFSETQ. This CDR3 has 13 residues. The CDR3 is CASSFGGDTEAFF. The CDR3 nucleotides read TGCGCCAGCAGCTTCGGGGGGGACACTGAAGCTTTCTTT.

The chain carries TRBV3-1 (or the pseudogene TRBV3-2) and TRBJ2-1; a possible D gene is TRBD2 (7 bases). The CDR3 loop spans 16 amino acids. Germline CDR1 is LGHDT and CDR2 is YNNKEL (reference sequence). V dropped 2 bases and J dropped 0 bases, with 11 bases sitting between them. The chain's CDR3 is CASSQRGGLSYNEQFF. CDR3 bases: TGTGCCAGCAGCCAACGCGGGGGCCTCTCCTACAATGAGCAGTTCTTC.

J is TRBJ1-5 and V is TRBV5-5; 10 bases align to TRBD1. The junction had 4 bases not matched to a gene; V was cut back by 0 bases and J by 7 bases. The CDR3 consists of 15 residues. Germline CDR1 SGHKS, CDR2 YYEKEE (reference sequence). The CDR3, as DNA: TGTGCCAGCAGCTTGGGGGGGACAGGGGTCCAGCCCCAGCATTTT. It translates to CASSLGGTGVQPQHF.

Only one count was recorded for this clone. The rearrangement joins TRBV9 to TRBJ1-1; 7 nucleotides align to TRBD1. J gave up 0 bases and V 4 bases, and 6 bases lay outside the gene matches. The CDR3 extends over 15 amino acids. Germline-derived CDR1 and CDR2 are SGDLS and YYNGEE. CDR3 sequence reads: CASSSRDSLNTEAFF. The CDR3 region has the DNA TGTGCCAGCAGCTCTCGGGACAGCTTGAACACTGAAGCTTTCTTT.

The rearrangement links TRBV3-1 (or the pseudogene TRBV3-2) to TRBJ2-2; D is uncertain. The CDR3 consists of 13 residues. Germline CDR1 reads LGHDT; CDR2 reads YNNKEL (reference sequence). Trimming stripped 5 bases from V and 8 bases from J, with 12 bases between. The CDR3 DNA sequence: TGTGCCAGCAGCTCATATTCGGGTGGGGAGCTGTTTTTT. It encodes CASSSYSGGELFF.

This chain links TRBV18 with TRBJ1-5; unclear D gene. This CDR3 is 13 amino acids long. With 3 bases removed from V and 4 bases from J, the gap between germline ends came to 7 bases. Per the germline V gene, CDR1 is KGHSH and CDR2 is LQKENI. The CDR3 coding sequence is TGTGCCAGCTCACCTGGTGCGAATCAGCCCCAGCATTTT. It specifies CASSPGANQPQHF.

CDR3 in amino acids: CASSEAAGSYEQYF. As DNA, the CDR3 is TGTGCCAGCAGTGAAGCCGCAGGATCCTACGAGCAGTACTTC. This rearrangement joins TRBV6-1 to TRBJ2-7; D is unresolved. V dropped 0 bases and J dropped 1 base, with 7 bases sitting between them. CDR1 MNHNS and CDR2 SASEGT come from the germline V gene. The CDR3 consists of 14 residues.

The chain combines TRBV2 with TRBJ2-5; maybe TRBD1 (5 bases). Trimming took 6 bases from V and 5 from J, leaving 25 bases between them. The CDR3 extends over 17 amino acids. Germline V gene sequence: CDR1 SNHLY, CDR2 FYNNEI. DNA for the CDR3: TGTGCCAGCAGCCCGGACGCCGGACAAGGATTGTCGGAGACCCAGTACTTC. Its protein is CASSPDAGQGLSETQYF.

This clone has a handful of counts. CDR3 DNA sequence: TGTGCCAGCAGCTTTCCAGGGCAGAATGGCTACACCTTC. It specifies CASSFPGQNGYTF. The chain uses TRBV7-2 and TRBJ1-2, with a tentative D call TRBD1 (5 bases). This CDR3 has 13 amino acids. Germline assignment: CDR1 SGHTA and CDR2 FQGNSA. The germline V and J ends were trimmed by 3 bases and 6 bases, with 11 bases remaining between them.

This chain joins TRBV29-1 and TRBJ2-1; D call uncertain. The V and J ends lost 6 bases and 0 bases respectively, with 6 bases between them. The CDR3 covers 12 residues. Per the germline V gene, CDR1 is SQVTM and CDR2 is ANQGSEA. CDR3 sequence reads: CSVRVSYNEQFF. CDR3 nucleotides: TGCAGCGTCCGGGTCTCCTACAATGAGCAGTTCTTC.

The rearrangement links TRBV5-6 to TRBJ1-1; the match to TRBD1 covers 7 bases. J was trimmed by 4 bases and V by 4 bases; bases with no gene match: 7. Germline assignment: CDR1 SGHDT and CDR2 YYEEEE. The length of the CDR3 is 14 residues. CDR3 sequence: CASSIQGPSTEAFF. CDR3 nucleotides: TGTGCCAGCAGCATACAGGGGCCGAGCACTGAAGCTTTCTTT.

This sequence joins TRBV30 and TRBJ1-6; TRBD1 might be the D (5 bases). The V gene's germline CDR1 is GTSNPN and CDR2 SVGIG (reference sequence). This CDR3 comprises 14 residues. The V and J ends lost 1 base and 6 bases respectively, with 10 bases between them. CDR3 region: CAWSEDQGNSPLHF. The CDR3 region has the DNA TGTGCCTGGAGTGAGGACCAGGGTAATTCACCCCTCCACTTT. Combining the CDR3 with reference TRBV30 and TRBJ1-6 gives the whole variable domain SQTIHQWPATLVQPVGSPLSLECTVEGTSNPNLYWYRQAAGRGLQLLFYSVGIGQISSEVPQNLSASRPQDRQFILSSKKLLLSDSGFYLCAWSEDQGNSPLHFGNGTRLTVT.

This chain links TRBV11-2 with TRBJ2-2; 10 bases map to TRBD1. J lost 2 bases, V lost 5 bases, and 5 bases had no gene match. The germline V gene encodes CDR1 SGHAT and CDR2 FQNNGV. The CDR3 is 16 residues long. The CDR3: CASSKTGGRNTGELFF. In DNA form, the CDR3 reads TGTGCCAGCAGCAAGACAGGGGGCCGCAACACCGGGGAGCTGTTTTTT.

The gene calls are TRBV7-6 and TRBJ2-2, with a possible D match to TRBD2 (7 bases). The ends were cut back, 8 bases at V and 1 base at J, with 14 bases in the middle. Germline CDR1 and CDR2: SGHVS and FNYEAQ. The CDR3 runs 15 residues. Here the CDR3 DNA reads TGTGCCAGCCTAGGGGGGGCCATGAACACCGGGGAGCTGTTTTTT. It yields the protein CASLGGAMNTGELFF.

This clone was counted between two and nine times. The chain carries TRBV19 and TRBJ1-4; TRBD1 is a possible D gene (6 bases). This CDR3 is 15 amino acids long. In germline, CDR1 is LNHDA, CDR2 SQIVND (reference sequence). V shed 6 bases and J shed 5 bases, with 16 bases lying between them. The DNA of the CDR3 is TGTGCCAGTAGCCCCATGGACAGTCGCAATGAAAAACTGTTTTTT. It specifies CASSPMDSRNEKLFF.

This chain joins TRBV14 and TRBJ2-1, with TRBD1 identical over 7 bases. With 2 bases clipped from V and 14 bases from J, the junction kept 6 bases outside the gene matches. Germline CDR1 and CDR2: SGHDN and FVKESK. The CDR3 loop spans 12 amino acids. The DNA for the CDR3 is TGTGCCAGCAGCCAACTCGGGACAGCAGAGTTCTTC. Its translation is CASSQLGTAEFF. Using reference TRBV14 and TRBJ2-1 for the parts outside the CDR3, the full variable domain is EAGVTQFPSHSVIEKGQTVTLRCDPISGHDNLYWYRRVMGKEIKFLLHFVKESKQDESGMPNNRFLAERTGGTYSTLKVQPAELEDSGVYFCASSQLGTAEFFGPGTRLTVL.

The V gene is TRBV12-3 or TRBV12-4, the J gene TRBJ1-2; the D is unclear. The V and J ends lost 1 base and 4 bases respectively, with 7 bases between them. The length of the CDR3 is 13 residues. The DNA of the CDR3 is TGTGCCAGCAGTTTAGTACAGTCCTATGGCTACACCTTC. Translation: CASSLVQSYGYTF.

The gene calls are TRBV7-9 and TRBJ2-5; D is unresolved. V shed 1 base and J shed 0 bases, with 12 bases lying between them. Germline V gene lookup returns CDR1 SEHNR and CDR2 FQNEAQ (reference sequence). This CDR3 has 16 amino acids. CDR3 nucleotide sequence: TGTGCCAGCAGCTTAGATGGTACGAGGTACCAAGAGACCCAGTACTTC. Translating it yields CASSLDGTRYQETQYF.

The V call is TRBV5-1, the J call TRBJ1-6; D is ambiguous. Germline V lookup: CDR1 SGHRS, CDR2 YFSETQ. The CDR3 extends over 14 amino acids. The germline V and J ends were trimmed by 0 bases and 10 bases, with 11 bases remaining between them. The CDR3 sequence is CASSLDGLESPLHF. The CDR3 DNA reads TGCGCCAGCAGCTTGGACGGACTCGAGTCACCCCTCCACTTT.

The chain has TRBV5-4 and TRBJ2-5, with D tentatively TRBD2 (6 bases). Germline CDR1 is SGHNT and CDR2 is YYREEE (reference sequence). This CDR3 is built from 15 residues. V was trimmed by 2 bases and J by 3 bases, leaving 14 bases between them. This chain's CDR3 is CASSFRGDSKETQYF. The CDR3 DNA reads as TGTGCCAGCAGCTTTCGAGGGGACTCAAAAGAGACCCAGTACTTC.

CDR3 nucleotides: TGTGCCAGTATACCTCCCGACAACAATCAGCCCCAGCATTTT. Protein: CASIPPDNNQPQHF. The chain couples TRBV19 to TRBJ1-5; D unclear. Germline CDR1 reads LNHDA; CDR2 reads SQIVND (reference sequence). V was shortened by 7 bases and J by 3 bases, with 13 bases between the two germline ends. The CDR3 sequence is 14 residues long.

The CDR3 coding sequence is TGCGCCAGCAGCCAAGATGAGGGTATCTATGGCTACACCTTC. This sequence encodes CASSQDEGIYGYTF. The rearrangement uses TRBV4-1 and TRBJ1-2; D is unclear. Germline CDR1 MGHRA, CDR2 YSYEKL. The CDR3 runs 14 residues. Trimming took off 0 bases at V and 4 bases at J, with 9 bases between the two ends.

The chain recombines TRBV9 with TRBJ2-3, with 7 bases matching TRBD2. Germline trimming cut 3 bases from V and 1 base from J; bases unmatched to any gene: 11. Germline lookup yields CDR1 SGDLS and CDR2 YYNGEE. The CDR3 runs to 17 residues. The CDR3 DNA sequence: TGTGCCAGCAGCGATACTTCAACTAGCGTTCGCACAGATACGCAGTATTTT. Amino acids: CASSDTSTSVRTDTQYF.

Concerning this clone itself: One end of the junction fails to match germline, which may point to a read error. The gene calls are TRBV7-7 and TRBJ2-5; D possibly corresponds to TRBD2 (6 bases). The CDR3 sequence is 14 residues long. Per the germline V gene, CDR1 is SSHAT and CDR2 is FNYEAQ (reference sequence). DNA for the CDR3: TGTGCTAGCAGCTTAACGGGGGAGAGGGAGACCCAGTACTTC. Its protein is CASSLTGERETQYF.

The rearrangement links TRBV15 to TRBJ1-5, with D possibly being TRBD1 (6 bases). Trimming removed 0 bases at V and 6 bases at J, with 12 bases between. Looked up from germline, CDR1 is LNHNV and CDR2 is YYDKDF (reference sequence). CDR3 length equals 15 residues. The CDR3 region is CATSRDDRSLQPQHF. CDR3 coding DNA: TGTGCCACCAGCAGAGATGACAGGAGCCTTCAGCCCCAGCATTTT.